The rows below give T cell receptor beta chains drawn from one sample of a study of cytomegalovirus exposure and HLA in healthy donors. This table comes from immunoSEQ multiplex PCR, and its TCRdb copy is limited to in-frame clones, with some not included. The sample table sets out some 200,000 clones. Sequencing was done on a sample of PBMCs. The origin of the receptors is a man younger than 40 in good health and CMV-seronegative. Both conserved end residues are part of each CDR3. Fields, in order: V gene, CDR3 length, J gene, CDR3 protein.

TRBV25-1	14	TRBJ2-7	CASSAGGSSYEQYF
TRBV5-4	15	TRBJ1-2	CASSLAGRGPGGYTF
TRBV9	13	TRBJ1-2	CASSGTGGSGYTF
TRBV5-6	13	TRBJ2-1	CASSFGLAAEQFF
TRBV27	15	TRBJ1-1	CASSPGDSKGTEAFF
TRBV19	16	TRBJ1-5	CASRQGYWLSNQPQHF
TRBV4-3	15	TRBJ1-2	CASSQEPGQYYGYTF
TRBV27	18	TRBJ2-2	CASSLFVLAGTNTGELFF
TRBV30	13	TRBJ2-7	CAWSVDSSYEQYF
TRBV4-2	16	TRBJ2-3	CASSLGLAELTDTQYF
TRBV7-6	14	TRBJ1-1	CASSRTGAGTEAFF
TRBV28	15	TRBJ2-1	CASNPLADSYNEQFF
TRBV29-1	14	TRBJ1-3	CSAIGQGSGNTIYF
TRBV2	18	TRBJ1-2	CASRNGGGKLYFNYGYTF
TRBV30	13	TRBJ1-2	CAWSRTGDYGYTF
TRBV4-2	15	TRBJ1-4	CASSQEPGRGEKLFF
TRBV5-1	15	TRBJ2-3	CASSPEGWSTDTQYF
TRBV4-2	15	TRBJ2-1	CASSPDTSSYNEQFF
TRBV7-9	18	TRBJ2-5	CASSLGGGPGGDQETQYF
TRBV30	11	TRBJ2-3	CAWSGGGTQYF
TRBV4-2	13	TRBJ1-1	CASSQSYSPEAFF
TRBV7-9	18	TRBJ2-1	CASSRIAGGHDDYNEQFF
TRBV2	15	TRBJ1-2	CASRADSYLNYGYTF
TRBV28	16	TRBJ2-7	CASSLEGDSGRDRVRF
TRBV27	15	TRBJ1-2	CATGQGAFTGSGYTF
TRBV9	12	TRBJ2-3	CASMSLPDTQYF
TRBV4-2	15	TRBJ2-7	CASSQISGPSSEQYF
TRBV9	15	TRBJ2-3	CASSGDRTSTDTQYF
TRBV7-2	15	TRBJ1-2	CASSPLGTGAGGYTF
TRBV19	15	TRBJ2-5	CASSIDRDRQETQYF
TRBV29-1	13	TRBJ2-2	CSCDRGNTGELFF
TRBV6-5	15	TRBJ2-1	CASSLRDINYNEQFF
TRBV2	13	TRBJ1-6	CATVVRGNSPLHF
TRBV5-1	15	TRBJ2-5	CASNRRSPGEETQYF
TRBV28	15	TRBJ1-2	CASSSYRDTFYGHTF
TRBV6-5	15	TRBJ1-4	CASSSHLDSLGKLFF